Below, 11 T cell receptor beta chains from the same sample are listed, as sequenced in a study of blood T cell repertoires in COVID-19 (dated by TCRdb to about 2020). The library came from the immunoSEQ multiplex PCR assay. The table was pulled from immuneACCESS by TCRdb, which kept in-frame rearrangements only. Such tables lose some clones; where checked, under half of the loss comes from unresolved V genes, and the rest has no known cause. In all, the sample holds approximately 190,000 clones, and about 88% of those were seen once. Together, the top ten hold 20% to 25% of the sample. The sequencing sample was made of PBMCs or T cells enriched from blood (not recorded which). The source is a woman aged 40 to 50 in a cohort exposed to, infected with or recovered from COVID-19 (not recorded which).

This chain connects TRBV7-2 to TRBJ2-3, with TRBD1 identical over 8 bases. CDR1 is SGHTA, CDR2 FQGNSA, per germline. The CDR3 loop spans 17 amino acids. With 5 bases clipped from V and 3 bases from J, the junction kept 13 bases outside the gene matches. CDR3 sequence reads: CASSPAGQGRGTDTQYF. In DNA, the CDR3 is TGTGCCAGCAGCCCAGCTGGACAGGGCCGGGGAACAGATACGCAGTATTTT. Full variable domain (missing parts from reference TRBV7-2 and TRBJ2-3): GAGVSQSPSNKVTEKGKDVELRCDPISGHTALYWYRQSLGQGLEFLIYFQGNSAPDKSGLPSDRFSAERTGGSVSTLTIQRTQQEDSAVYLCASSPAGQGRGTDTQYFGPGTRLTVL.

The chain has TRBV4-2 and TRBJ1-1, with 7 bases identical to TRBD1. There are 14 residues in the CDR3. From germline, CDR1 is LGHNA and CDR2 YNFKEQ. V lost 4 bases and J lost 2; bases outside the gene matches: 4. The CDR3 nucleotides are TGTGCCAGCAGCCCTTGGGACAGTAACACTGAAGCTTTCTTT. It codes for CASSPWDSNTEAFF.

This clone was counted only a few times. The chain is built from TRBV3-1 (or the pseudogene TRBV3-2) and TRBJ2-3; 14 bases fit TRBD2. Germline V gene sequence: CDR1 LGHDT, CDR2 YNNKEL (reference sequence). V lost 1 base, J lost 6 bases, and 6 bases stayed unmatched. The CDR3 covers 17 residues. The CDR3 is CASSQGLAGGLLDTQYF. The DNA of the CDR3 is TGTGCCAGCAGCCAAGGACTAGCGGGGGGGCTGCTGGATACGCAGTATTTT.

The V call is TRBV4-2, the J call TRBJ1-3, with D perhaps TRBD1 (6 bases). This CDR3 comprises 15 residues. Germline lookup yields CDR1 LGHNA and CDR2 YNFKEQ. V gave up 0 bases and J gave up 4 bases, with 10 bases separating them. CDR3 nucleotides: TGTGCCAGCAGCCAAGAGCCAGGGGAGGGAAACACCATATATTTT. Protein product: CASSQEPGEGNTIYF.

The chain has TRBV30 and TRBJ1-1; D might be TRBD1 (6 bases). With 5 bases removed from V and 11 bases from J, the gap between germline ends came to 21 bases. Germline V gene data show CDR1 as GTSNPN and CDR2 as SVGIG (reference sequence). This CDR3 region has 13 residues. The CDR3 reads CAWPGGGGERAFF. In nucleotides, the CDR3 is TGTGCCTGGCCTGGGGGGGGCGGTGAGAGGGCTTTCTTT.

The sample holds a few counts of this clone. The chain combines TRBV4-1 with TRBJ1-5; D is possibly TRBD1 (6 bases). V was trimmed by 3 bases and J by 7 bases, leaving 10 bases between them. Germline loops: CDR1 MGHRA, CDR2 YSYEKL. The CDR3 totals 13 residues. The CDR3 sequence is CASSQQQGQPQHF. The CDR3 nucleotides are TGCGCCAGCAGCCAGCAACAGGGCCAGCCCCAGCATTTT.

V gene TRBV2 combines with J gene TRBJ2-7, with D possibly being TRBD1 (7 bases). This CDR3 is built from 13 residues. Trimming cost V 8 bases and J 3 bases, with 14 bases left between them. The V gene's germline CDR1 is SNHLY and CDR2 FYNNEI. The CDR3 region has the DNA TGTGCCAGCGTCGGCGGGACAGTCTACGAGCAGTACTTC. This gives the protein CASVGGTVYEQYF.

The gene calls are TRBV12-3 or TRBV12-4 and TRBJ1-5; 7 bases fit TRBD1. V lost 3 bases, J lost 10 bases, and 6 bases stayed unmatched. This CDR3 is 13 amino acids long. The CDR3 DNA reads TGTGCCAGCAGTTTTTTCGACAGGGCCCCCCAGCATTTT. It specifies CASSFFDRAPQHF.

The J gene is TRBJ1-2, the V gene TRBV7-9; 9 nucleotides align to TRBD1. This CDR3 is built from 16 residues. J gave up 4 bases and V 5 bases, and 11 bases lay outside the gene matches. Looked up from germline, CDR1 is SEHNR and CDR2 is FQNEAQ (reference sequence). The CDR3 protein is CASSDIPQGASYGYTF. The DNA for the CDR3 is TGTGCCAGCAGCGATATTCCACAGGGGGCGAGCTATGGCTACACCTTC.

The gene calls are TRBV19 and TRBJ2-7; D call uncertain. The CDR3 consists of 16 residues. Trimming took 1 base from V and 3 from J, leaving 16 bases between them. Per germline, CDR1 LNHDA and CDR2 SQIVND (reference sequence). The chain's CDR3 is CASSIGGTPSNYEQYF. The CDR3, as DNA: TGTGCCAGTAGTATAGGAGGCACGCCATCAAACTACGAGCAGTACTTC.

In its sample, this clone was seen once. The CDR3 here is CASSLEERSRNQPQHF. The CDR3 coding sequence is TGCGCCAGCAGCCTCGAGGAGCGCAGTCGCAATCAGCCCCAGCATTTT. The V call is TRBV4-1, the J call TRBJ1-5; D gene unclear. Germline V CDR1 and CDR2: MGHRA, YSYEKL. The CDR3 is 16 residues long. V was pared by 4 bases and J by 2 bases, with 15 bases between.